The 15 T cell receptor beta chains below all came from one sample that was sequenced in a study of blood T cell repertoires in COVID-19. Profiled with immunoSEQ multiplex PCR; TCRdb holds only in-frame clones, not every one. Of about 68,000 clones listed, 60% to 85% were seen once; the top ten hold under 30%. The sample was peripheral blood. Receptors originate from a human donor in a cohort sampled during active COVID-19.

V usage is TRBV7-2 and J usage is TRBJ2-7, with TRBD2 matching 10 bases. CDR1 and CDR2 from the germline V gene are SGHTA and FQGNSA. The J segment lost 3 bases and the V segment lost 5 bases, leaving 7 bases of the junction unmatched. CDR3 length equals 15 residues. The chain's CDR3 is CASSERGGPSYEQYF. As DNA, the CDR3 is TGTGCCAGCAGCGAGCGGGGGGGCCCAAGCTACGAGCAGTACTTC.

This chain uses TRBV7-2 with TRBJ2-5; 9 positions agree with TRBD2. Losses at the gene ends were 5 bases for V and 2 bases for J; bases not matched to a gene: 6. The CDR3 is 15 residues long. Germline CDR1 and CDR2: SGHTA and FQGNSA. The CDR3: CASSTVAGVQETQYF. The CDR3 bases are TGTGCCAGCAGCACCGTAGCGGGAGTACAAGAGACCCAGTACTTC.

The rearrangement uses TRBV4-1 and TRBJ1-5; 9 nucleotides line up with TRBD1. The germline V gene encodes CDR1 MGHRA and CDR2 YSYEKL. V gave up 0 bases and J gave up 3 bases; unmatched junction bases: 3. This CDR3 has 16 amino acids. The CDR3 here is CASSQDPQGANQPQHF. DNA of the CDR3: TGCGCCAGCAGCCAAGATCCACAGGGGGCCAATCAGCCCCAGCATTTT.

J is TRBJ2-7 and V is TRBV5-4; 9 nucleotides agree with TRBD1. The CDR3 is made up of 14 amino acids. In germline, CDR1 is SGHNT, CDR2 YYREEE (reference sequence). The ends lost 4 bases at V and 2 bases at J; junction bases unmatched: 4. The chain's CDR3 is CASSKGTGTYEQYF. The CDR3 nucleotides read TGTGCCAGCAGCAAGGGGACAGGGACCTACGAGCAGTACTTC. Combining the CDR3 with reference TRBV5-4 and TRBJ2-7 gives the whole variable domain ETGVTQSPTHLIKTRGQQVTLRCSSQSGHNTVSWYQQALGQGPQFIFQYYREEENGRGNFPPRFSGLQFPNYSSELNVNALELDDSALYLCASSKGTGTYEQYFGPGTRLTVT.

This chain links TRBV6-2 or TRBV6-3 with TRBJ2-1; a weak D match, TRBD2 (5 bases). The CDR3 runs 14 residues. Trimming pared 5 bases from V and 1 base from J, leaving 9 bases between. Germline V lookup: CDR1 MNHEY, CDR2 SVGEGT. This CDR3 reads CASSTDWSYNEQFF. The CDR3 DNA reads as TGTGCCAGCAGTACGGACTGGTCCTACAATGAGCAGTTCTTC.

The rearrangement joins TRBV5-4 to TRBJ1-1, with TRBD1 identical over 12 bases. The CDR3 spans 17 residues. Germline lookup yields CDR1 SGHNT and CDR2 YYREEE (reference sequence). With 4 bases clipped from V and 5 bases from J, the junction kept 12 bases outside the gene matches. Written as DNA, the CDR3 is TGTGCCAGCAGCCGACTGGGGGACAGGGGGCTCGGGACTGAAGCTTTCTTT. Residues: CASSRLGDRGLGTEAFF.

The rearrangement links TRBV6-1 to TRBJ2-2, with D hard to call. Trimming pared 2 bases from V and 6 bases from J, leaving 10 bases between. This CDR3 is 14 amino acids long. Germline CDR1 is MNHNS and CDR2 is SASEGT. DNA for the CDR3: TGTGCCAGCAGTGAAAGAGTAAACCCCGGGGAGCTGTTTTTT. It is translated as CASSERVNPGELFF.

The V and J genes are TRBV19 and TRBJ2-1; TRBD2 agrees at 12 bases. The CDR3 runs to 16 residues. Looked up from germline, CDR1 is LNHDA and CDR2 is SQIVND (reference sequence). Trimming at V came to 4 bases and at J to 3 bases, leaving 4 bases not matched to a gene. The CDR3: CASSTRGLAGYNEQFF. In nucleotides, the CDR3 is TGTGCCAGTAGTACCCGGGGACTAGCGGGCTACAATGAGCAGTTCTTC.

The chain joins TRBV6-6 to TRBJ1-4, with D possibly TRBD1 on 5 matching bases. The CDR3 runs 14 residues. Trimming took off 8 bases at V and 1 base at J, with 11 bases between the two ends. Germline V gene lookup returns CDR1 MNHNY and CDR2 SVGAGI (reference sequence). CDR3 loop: CASHTGVTNEKLFF. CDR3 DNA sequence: TGTGCCAGCCACACGGGGGTAACTAATGAAAAACTGTTTTTT.

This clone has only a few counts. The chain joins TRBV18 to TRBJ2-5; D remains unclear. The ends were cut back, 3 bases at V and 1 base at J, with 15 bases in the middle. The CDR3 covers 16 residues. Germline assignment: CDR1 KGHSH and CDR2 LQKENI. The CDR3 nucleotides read TGTGCCAGCTCACCCGCTGGTAGAGGTGGCCAAGAGACCCAGTACTTC. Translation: CASSPAGRGGQETQYF. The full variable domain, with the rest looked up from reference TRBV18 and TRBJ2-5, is NAGVMQNPRHLVRRRGQEARLRCSPMKGHSHVYWYRQLPEEGLKFMVYLQKENIIDESGMPKERFSAEFPKEGPSILRIQQVVRGDSAAYFCASSPAGRGGQETQYFGPGTRLLVL.

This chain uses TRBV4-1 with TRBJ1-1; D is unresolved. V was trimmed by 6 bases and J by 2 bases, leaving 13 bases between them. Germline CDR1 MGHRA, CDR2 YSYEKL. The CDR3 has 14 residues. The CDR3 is CASRGEWKNTEAFF. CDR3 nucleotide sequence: TGCGCCAGCAGAGGAGAATGGAAAAACACTGAAGCTTTCTTT.

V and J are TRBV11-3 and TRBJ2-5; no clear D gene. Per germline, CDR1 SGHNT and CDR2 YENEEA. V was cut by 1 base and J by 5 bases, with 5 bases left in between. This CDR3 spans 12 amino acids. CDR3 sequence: CASSLAGETQYF. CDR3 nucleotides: TGTGCCAGCAGCTTAGCCGGGGAGACCCAGTACTTC. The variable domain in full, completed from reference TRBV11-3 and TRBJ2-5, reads EAGVVQSPRYKIIEKKQPVAFWCNPISGHNTLYWYLQNLGQGPELLIRYENEEAVDDSQLPKDRFSAERLKGVDSTLKIQPAELGDSAVYLCASSLAGETQYFGPGTRLLVL.

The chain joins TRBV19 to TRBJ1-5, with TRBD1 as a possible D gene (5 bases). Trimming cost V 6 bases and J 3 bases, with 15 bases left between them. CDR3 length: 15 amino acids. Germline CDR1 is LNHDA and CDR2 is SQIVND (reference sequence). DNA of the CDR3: TGTGCCAGTAGGGGATGGGGGGGTCACAATCAGCCCCAGCATTTT. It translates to CASRGWGGHNQPQHF.

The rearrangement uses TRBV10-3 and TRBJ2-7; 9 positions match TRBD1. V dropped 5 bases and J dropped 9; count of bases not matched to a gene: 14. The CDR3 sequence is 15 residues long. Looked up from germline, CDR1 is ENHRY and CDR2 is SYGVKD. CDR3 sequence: CAISPRTGEGSAQYF. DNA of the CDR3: TGTGCCATCAGTCCCCGGACAGGGGAAGGGAGTGCGCAGTACTTC.

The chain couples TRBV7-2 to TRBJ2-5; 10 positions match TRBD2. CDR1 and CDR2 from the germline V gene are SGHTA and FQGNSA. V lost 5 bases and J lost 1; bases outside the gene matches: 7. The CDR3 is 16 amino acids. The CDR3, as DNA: TGTGCCAGCAGCGAGGCGGCTAGCGGGGGCCAAGAGACCCAGTACTTC. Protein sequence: CASSEAASGGQETQYF.